This T cell receptor beta chain was sequenced for a study of blood T cell repertoires in COVID-19. The wider study: The origin of the acute and convalescent COVID-19 samples was the United States, Italy and Spain. Sources were T cells, B-cell-depleted T cells, or PBMCs; the material itself was cDNA or gDNA.

As processed by the authors: Amplification from reference gene primers served as the basis for estimated nucleated cell counts. This table comes from immunoSEQ multiplex PCR, and its TCRdb copy is limited to in-frame clones, with some not included. Clonal size and the V and J genes are those of that table, whereas D and trimming came from the DNA. Of about 190,000 clones in the sample, roughly 80% were seen once. From germline, CDR1 is KGHSH and CDR2 LQKENI. This CDR3 contains 16 residues. Losses at the gene ends were 3 bases for V and 3 bases for J; bases not matched to a gene: 5. In terms of age and location, participants ranged from roughly 18 to 90 years and lived in about two dozen US areas.

The chain joins TRBV18 to TRBJ2-7, with TRBD2 matching 13 bases. Sequencing used PBMCs or T cells enriched from blood (not recorded which). The receptor's source is a woman aged 55 to 70 with acute COVID-19. CDR3 bases: TGTGCCAGCTCACCGGGAACTAGCGGGAGGGGCTACGAGCAGTACTTC. Translated: CASSPGTSGRGYEQYF.